Below are 18 T cell receptor beta chains sequenced from a single sample in a study of blood T cell repertoires in COVID-19. Clones were sequenced by immunoSEQ multiplex PCR, and TCRdb holds only the in-frame ones, with some missing. The table includes 250,000 to 300,000 clones, 70% to 90% detected once. The material sequenced was peripheral blood. The source of these receptors is a woman in her forties who had recovered from COVID-19.

This chain connects TRBV21-1 to TRBJ1-2. TRBV21-1 has pseudogene status. The length of the CDR3 is 14 residues. CDR3 nucleotide sequence: TGTGCCAGCAGCAAAGGTCCGGGTCGCTATGGCTACACCTTC. It codes for CASSKGPGRYGYTF.

This sequence joins TRBV4-3 and TRBJ1-5, with D perhaps matching TRBD1 (5 bases). The CDR3 totals 13 residues. Trimming removed 0 bases from V and 7 bases from J, with 7 bases in between. The V gene's germline CDR1 is LGHNA and CDR2 YSLEER. The CDR3 region is CASSQDRVQPQHF. The CDR3, as DNA: TGCGCCAGCAGCCAAGACAGGGTCCAGCCCCAGCATTTT.

V and J are TRBV7-2 and TRBJ2-5; 10 positions match TRBD2. Germline V CDR1 and CDR2: SGHTA, FQGNSA. V dropped 5 bases and J dropped 5; count of bases not matched to a gene: 5. This CDR3 has 14 residues. The CDR3 spells CASSPEREGETQYF. The DNA of the CDR3 is TGTGCCAGCAGCCCCGAGCGGGAGGGGGAGACCCAGTACTTC. Filled out from reference TRBV7-2 and TRBJ2-5, the complete variable domain reads GAGVSQSPSNKVTEKGKDVELRCDPISGHTALYWYRQSLGQGLEFLIYFQGNSAPDKSGLPSDRFSAERTGGSVSTLTIQRTQQEDSAVYLCASSPEREGETQYFGPGTRLLVL.

J is TRBJ2-5 and V is TRBV7-8; TRBD2 might be the D (5 bases). The germline gives CDR1 SGHVS, CDR2 FQNEAQ. This CDR3 comprises 13 residues. The V and J ends lost 7 bases and 1 base respectively, with 10 bases between them. The CDR3 DNA sequence: TGTGCCAGCAAGAGGCTAGCCCAAGAGACCCAGTACTTC. Encoded protein: CASKRLAQETQYF. The variable domain in full, completed from reference TRBV7-8 and TRBJ2-5, reads GAGVSQSPRYKVAKRGQDVALRCDPISGHVSLFWYQQALGQGPEFLTYFQNEAQLDKSGLPSDRFFAERPEGSVSTLKIQRTQQEDSAVYLCASKRLAQETQYFGPGTRLLVL.

The chain recombines TRBV30 with TRBJ1-2; 12 bases are shared with TRBD1. Germline loops: CDR1 GTSNPN, CDR2 SVGIG (reference sequence). CDR3 length equals 11 residues. With V trimmed by 8 bases and J by 8 bases, 3 bases remained unmatched. CDR3 nucleotide sequence: TGTGCCGGGGGACAGGGGGCGGGCTACACCTTC. It encodes CAGGQGAGYTF. The entire variable domain, with the rest obtained from reference TRBV30 and TRBJ1-2, is as follows: SQTIHQWPATLVQPVGSPLSLECTVEGTSNPNLYWYRQAAGRGLQLLFYSVGIGQISSEVPQNLSASRPQDRQFILSSKKLLLSDSGFYLCAGGQGAGYTFGSGTRLTVV.

The V call is TRBV11-2, the J call TRBJ1-2; 7 bases align to TRBD1. Trimming removed 0 bases from V and 4 bases from J; junction bases left unmatched: 5. Germline loops: CDR1 SGHAT, CDR2 FQNNGV. The CDR3 length is 15 residues. CDR3 residues: CASSLDRTGVYGYTF. The CDR3 nucleotides are TGTGCCAGCAGCTTAGATCGGACAGGTGTCTATGGCTACACCTTC.

V gene TRBV7-9 combines with J gene TRBJ1-6; 9 bases match TRBD1. Losses at the gene ends were 10 bases for V and 9 bases for J; bases not matched to a gene: 4. This CDR3 is 12 amino acids long. Germline values: CDR1 SEHNR, CDR2 FQNEAQ (reference sequence). CDR3 loop: CATRQGGSPLHF. CDR3 DNA sequence: TGTGCCACCAGACAGGGGGGTTCACCCCTCCACTTT.

This chain joins TRBV3-1 (or the pseudogene TRBV3-2) and TRBJ1-4, with D tentatively TRBD1 (6 bases). The CDR3 has 15 amino acids. Trimming removed 9 bases from V and 4 bases from J, with 18 bases in between. The germline gives CDR1 LGHDT, CDR2 YNNKEL (reference sequence). The CDR3 spells CASSDPARGNEKLFF. CDR3 DNA sequence: TGTGCCAGTTCGGACCCGGCCAGGGGTAATGAAAAACTGTTTTTT.

The chain uses TRBV7-2 and TRBJ2-7; 8 bases map to TRBD2. The CDR3 loop spans 14 amino acids. Germline V gene lookup returns CDR1 SGHTA and CDR2 FQGNSA. After removal of 5 bases from V and 3 bases from J, the junction contained 6 bases not matched to a gene. The CDR3 DNA reads as TGTGCCAGCAGCCTCGGACTAGCTTTCTACGAGCAGTACTTC. Protein sequence: CASSLGLAFYEQYF.

This rearrangement joins TRBV7-6 to TRBJ2-1; the match to TRBD2 covers 11 bases. V dropped 5 bases and J dropped 3; count of bases not matched to a gene: 6. The CDR3 is made up of 16 amino acids. Germline-derived CDR1 and CDR2 are SGHVS and FNYEAQ. CDR3 protein: CASSPPGTSGYNEQFF. The CDR3 DNA follows: TGTGCCAGCAGCCCACCCGGGACTAGCGGCTACAATGAGCAGTTCTTC.

V gene TRBV7-2 combines with J gene TRBJ1-5; no reliable D call. This CDR3 is built from 15 residues. The germline V gene has CDR1 SGHTA and CDR2 FQGNSA. Between the trimmed V and J ends, which lost 2 bases and 3 bases, there was a span of 11 bases. In nucleotides, the CDR3 is TGTGCCAGCAGCTTATTCCAGGCGACCAATCAGCCCCAGCATTTT. Its protein product is CASSLFQATNQPQHF.

The chain is built from TRBV7-2 and TRBJ2-1, with D tentatively TRBD2 (5 bases). The CDR3 runs 15 residues. Germline-derived CDR1 and CDR2 are SGHTA and FQGNSA. Trimming pared 5 bases from V and 6 bases from J, leaving 17 bases between. CDR3 sequence: CASSQTQWSGNEQFF. The CDR3 DNA reads TGTGCCAGCAGCCAGACACAGTGGAGCGGCAATGAGCAGTTCTTC. The variable domain in full, with the rest retrieved from reference TRBV7-2 and TRBJ2-1, is GAGVSQSPSNKVTEKGKDVELRCDPISGHTALYWYRQSLGQGLEFLIYFQGNSAPDKSGLPSDRFSAERTGGSVSTLTIQRTQQEDSAVYLCASSQTQWSGNEQFFGPGTRLTVL.

The chain links TRBV19 to TRBJ2-1; 7 positions agree with TRBD2. The CDR3 length is 15 residues. CDR1 is LNHDA, CDR2 SQIVND, per germline (reference sequence). The trim removed 8 bases at V and 4 bases at J, leaving 11 bases unmatched. The CDR3: CASSPSTSPYNEQFF. DNA for the CDR3: TGTGCCAGTTCCCCCTCGACTAGCCCATACAATGAGCAGTTCTTC.

The V call is TRBV6-2 or TRBV6-3, the J call TRBJ2-2; 13 bases agree with TRBD2. V lost 2 bases, J lost 0 bases, and 0 bases stayed unmatched. In germline, CDR1 is MNHEY, CDR2 SVGEGT. This CDR3 comprises 17 residues. CDR3: CASSYTSGRANTGELFF. CDR3 nucleotide sequence: TGTGCCAGCAGTTACACTAGCGGGAGGGCGAACACCGGGGAGCTGTTTTTT.

This clone was observed a few times. Other DNA sequences within the sample encode an identical CDR3. The V and J genes are TRBV12-3 or TRBV12-4 and TRBJ2-5; D ambiguous. The V end was cut by 3 bases, the J end by 4 bases, with 3 bases between. The CDR3 sequence is 11 residues long. The CDR3 DNA is TGTGCCAGCAGTTTCGGAGAGACCCAGTACTTC. As protein: CASSFGETQYF.

This clone was counted once. The CDR3 here is CASSLVGLAGGQETQYF. The CDR3 coding sequence is TGTGCCAGCAGCTTGGTGGGACTAGCGGGAGGGCAGGAGACCCAGTACTTC. This chain joins TRBV5-6 and TRBJ2-5; TRBD2 agrees at 16 bases. Germline V lookup: CDR1 SGHDT, CDR2 YYEEEE. The V gene end was trimmed by 0 bases and the J gene end by 5 bases; junction bases not matched to a gene: 4. The CDR3 contains 17 residues.

The gene calls are TRBV6-1 and TRBJ1-4; D is unclear. CDR1 and CDR2 from the germline V gene are MNHNS and SASEGT. The CDR3 extends over 14 amino acids. V lost 0 bases and J lost 12, with 14 bases in between. CDR3: CASSEAASPRELFF. CDR3 in DNA: TGTGCCAGCAGTGAAGCGGCTTCTCCGCGGGAACTGTTTTTT.

This chain joins TRBV7-6 and TRBJ2-1; possible D gene TRBD1, 5 bases. V was clipped by 1 base and J by 2 bases, with 12 bases between them. The CDR3 consists of 16 residues. The germline gives CDR1 SGHVS, CDR2 FNYEAQ. CDR3 in amino acids: CASSLGWAGTYNEQFF. In nucleotides, the CDR3 is TGTGCCAGCAGCTTAGGGTGGGCAGGGACCTACAATGAGCAGTTCTTC.